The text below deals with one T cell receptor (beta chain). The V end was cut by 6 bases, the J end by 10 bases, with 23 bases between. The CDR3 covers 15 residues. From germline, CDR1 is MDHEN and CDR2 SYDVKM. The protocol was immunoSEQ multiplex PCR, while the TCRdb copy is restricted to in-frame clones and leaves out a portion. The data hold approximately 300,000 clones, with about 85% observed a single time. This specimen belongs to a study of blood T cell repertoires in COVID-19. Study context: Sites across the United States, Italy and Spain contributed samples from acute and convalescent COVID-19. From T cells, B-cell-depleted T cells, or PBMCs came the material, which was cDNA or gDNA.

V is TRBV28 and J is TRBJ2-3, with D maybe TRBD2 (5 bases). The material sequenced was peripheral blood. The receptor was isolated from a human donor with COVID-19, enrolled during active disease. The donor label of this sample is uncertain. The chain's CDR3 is CASSPLDSKVSSQYF. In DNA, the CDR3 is TGTGCCAGCAGCCCCCTGGACTCTAAGGTGTCTTCGCAGTATTTT.